This T cell receptor beta chain was found in a study of PD-1 blockade in classical Hodgkin lymphoma (dated by TCRdb to 2020 to 2021). In terms of the full investigation: Nivolumab dosing was 3 mg/kg intravenously every 2 weeks, continuing until either disease progression or unacceptable toxicity. The study used CyTOF and TCR beta sequencing to define a peripheral blood immune signature of response to PD-1 blockade in classical Hodgkin lymphoma.

Comment on this clone: There is no known antigen for this receptor. No clone much larger than this one lies a single base away; base qualities are absent.

This specimen's time point label, per the study, means: cycle 1 day 1 (C1D1), immediately before nivolumab initiation. Every trial patient had relapsed after autologous stem cell transplantation, and cohorts A, B and C differed in prior brentuximab vedotin exposure. A Miltenyi CD4+ T cell isolation kit was used for magnetic negative selection to purify CD4+ T cells from thawed PBMCs. A total of fewer than 70 patients with relapsed/refractory classical Hodgkin lymphoma made up the trial cohort, and each patient's best overall response was complete response, partial response or progressive disease. Trial patients were treated with single-agent nivolumab in the multi-cohort phase II CheckMate 205 trial. Best overall response was determined by an independent review committee according to the 2007 International Working Group response criteria. PBMCs from the trial were collected at three points: immediately before nivolumab initiation (C1D1), and during therapy at cycle 2 day 1 and cycle 4 day 1. Peripheral blood was collected in 8 mL Vacutainer Cell Preparation Tubes, from which PBMCs were isolated by centrifugation and then cryopreserved. Purified CD4+ and CD8+ fractions were prepared only for cases with an additional available PBMC sample. Magnetically labelled cells were removed on LS columns in a quadroMACS separator, and the flow-through was retained as the purified fraction.

The Qiagen DNeasy kit was used to extract genomic DNA from unsorted PBMCs and from the negatively selected CD4+ and CD8+ fractions. Using primers that anneal to V and J segments, immunoSEQ multiplex PCR amplified the TCR beta CDR3 regions. A synthetic immune receptor repertoire was used to minimize amplification bias, and remaining bias was computationally removed after sequencing. The paper's data handling went like this. Custom Python scripts were used to quantify repertoire diversity as the Shannon entropy index. Unsorted, CD4+ and CD8+ repertoires were examined separately, except in combined analyses, for which CD4+ and CD8+ sequences were merged in silico. Clonal expansion was defined as at least a 2-fold frequency increase after treatment relative to C1D1, with a pseudocount of 0.5 for undetected baseline clones. Singleton clones were defined as clones with 0 or 1 copy at C1D1, and non-singleton clones were defined as clones with 2 or more copies. Clones expanded in unsorted samples were assigned a CD4+, CD8+ or unknown annotation through matching of protein sequences in sorted samples from the same patient. Wilcoxon tests were applied to paired samples to test diversity changes from C1D1 to C4D1. Sourced from immuneACCESS, this table was stored by TCRdb with only in-frame sequences that have V and J called. A share of the clones is absent; for the studies checked, an unresolved V gene accounts for under half, and the remainder has no known explanation. That table gives V, J and clone size, and the DNA gave D and trimming. For this sample the table gives 5,500 to 6,500 clones, of which under 85% were detected only once. Under 4.5% of the sample is held by the ten biggest clonotypes.

The paper as a whole reports these results and caveats: Only a single clinical trial cohort was studied, and what caused the repertoire differences, possibly disease activity or prior therapy, remained undefined. By C4D1, a significant rise was seen in CD4+ TCR diversity but not in CD8+ TCR diversity (p=0.0027 vs p=0.16), and the rise was most apparent among complete responders (p=0.02). Trial patients achieving complete response had baseline diversity similar to newly diagnosed patients, whereas partial responders and progressors had significantly lower diversity. Baseline TCR diversity was reported to be lower in newly diagnosed patients than in healthy donors and to be lower still in relapsed/refractory patients. Diversity was lower in patients who began nivolumab less than 1 year after ASCT, so these patients were left out of later analyses to avoid confounding by immune reconstitution.

The cysteine opens and the phenylalanine closes a CDR3 of 15 amino acids. This entry keeps only the CDR3 DNA: 45 bases, framed from base 1. CDR1 is given as SSHAT and CDR2 as FNYEAQ, both from the germline V gene (reference sequence). V and J are trimmed by 5 bases and 8 bases, and the gene matches miss 6 bases of the junction. Sequenced here: CD4+ T cells from blood, sampled at baseline. Rearrangement joined TRBV7-7 to TRBJ2-1, with TRBD2 matching 13 junction bases. The source of this sequence is a human donor with classical Hodgkin lymphoma. The base sequence is TGTGCCAGCAGCCAGGGACTAGCGGGGAGCGATGAGCAGTTCTTC. This codes for CASSQGLAGSDEQFF.